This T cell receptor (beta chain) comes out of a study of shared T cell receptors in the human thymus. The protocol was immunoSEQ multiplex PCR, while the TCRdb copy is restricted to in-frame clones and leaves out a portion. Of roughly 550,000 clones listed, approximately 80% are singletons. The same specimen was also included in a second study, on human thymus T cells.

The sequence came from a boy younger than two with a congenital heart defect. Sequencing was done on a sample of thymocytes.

CDR3 in DNA: TGTGCCAGCAGCGTAGAGGATCTAAGATGGAGTCCCTACGAGCAGTACTTC. Amino acids: CASSVEDLRWSPYEQYF. The J gene is TRBJ2-7, the V gene TRBV9; D remains unclear. CDR3 length: 17 residues. The germline CDR1 and CDR2 sequences are SGDLS and YYNGEE. V gave up 0 bases and J gave up 2 bases, with 18 bases separating them.